The 30 T cell receptor beta chains below were found in one sample sequenced in a study of spatial heterogeneity in lung cancer. Whole-study findings and limits: Mutation counts in tumors were tracked by counts of expanded intratumoral alpha and beta TCRs.

Described time point: sample taken at primary tumor resection. TCRdb reprocessed the 5' RACE reads via MiXCR and lists one record per CDR3 protein. The sample has over 25,000 distinct CDR3 sequences; just over 7% are singletons. No antigen is known for these receptors. Sequenced here: lung tumor tissue, sampled at surgery. All receptors derive from a male donor with early-stage non-small cell lung cancer.

This clonotype was seen at least ten times. J is TRBJ2-1 and V is TRBV29-1; unclear D gene. The CDR3 spans 11 residues. Trimming left V 4 bases short and J 4 bases short, with 5 bases between. Germline CDR1 is SQVTM and CDR2 is ANQGSEA. CDR3 residues: CSVGVYNEQFF. CDR3 nucleotides: TGCAGCGTTGGAGTATACAATGAGCAGTTCTTC.

The sample holds many counts of this clonotype. The genes are TRBV19 and TRBJ2-7; D uncertain. The germline gives CDR1 LNHDA, CDR2 SQIVND (reference sequence). Trimming removed 10 bases from V and 0 bases from J, with 16 bases in between. This CDR3 contains 14 residues. CDR3 sequence: CANPDPQSSYEQYF. CDR3 DNA sequence: TGTGCCAACCCCGACCCTCAGAGCTCCTACGAGCAGTACTTC.

This clonotype was seen more than once but under ten times. This rearrangement joins TRBV10-2 to TRBJ2-5; 15 bases are a match to TRBD2. From germline, CDR1 is WSHSY and CDR2 SAAADI. Unmatched junction bases numbered 7, after V lost 6 bases and J lost 5 bases. The CDR3 length is 16 residues. The CDR3 DNA is TGCGCCAGCAGCTGGACTAGCGGGGGGGCCGGGGAGACCCAGTACTTC. It codes for CASSWTSGGAGETQYF.

This clonotype was observed many times. The chain combines TRBV9 with TRBJ1-2; D gene ambiguous. The germline V gene has CDR1 SGDLS and CDR2 YYNGEE. The CDR3 is 13 residues long. V lost 2 bases and J 2 bases, leaving 7 bases between the germline ends. The CDR3 region has the DNA TGTGCCAGCAGCGTTACAGAGAACTATGGCTACACCTTC. Protein sequence: CASSVTENYGYTF. Full variable domain (missing parts from reference TRBV9 and TRBJ1-2): DSGVTQTPKHLITATGQRVTLRCSPRSGDLSVYWYQQSLDQGLQFLIQYYNGEERAKGNILERFSAQQFPDLHSELNLSSLELGDSALYFCASSVTENYGYTFGSGTRLTVV.

This clonotype was seen many times. The CDR3 nucleotides are TGTGCCAGCAGCATCGGGGCTAACTATGGCTACACCTTC. Translating it yields CASSIGANYGYTF. The V call is TRBV6-5, the J call TRBJ1-2, with unresolved D. Trimming took 6 bases from V and 0 from J, leaving 8 bases between them. The CDR3 is 13 amino acids. The germline V gene has CDR1 MNHEY and CDR2 SVGAGI.

This sequence joins TRBV6-2 or TRBV6-3 and TRBJ2-5; a possible D gene is TRBD1 (5 bases). V lost 4 bases and J 3 bases, leaving 9 bases between the germline ends. Germline V gives CDR1 MNHEY, CDR2 SVGEGT. The CDR3 loop spans 13 amino acids. The CDR3 DNA reads as TGTGCCAGCAGTTGGAACAGGAAAGAGACCCAGTACTTC. This translates into CASSWNRKETQYF.

In its sample, this clonotype was seen a few times. The chain is built from TRBV4-1 and TRBJ1-2; D is possibly TRBD1 (5 bases). The germline CDR1 and CDR2 sequences are MGHRA and YSYEKL. This CDR3 spans 14 amino acids. The ends were cut back, 2 bases at V and 4 bases at J, with 11 bases in the middle. CDR3 sequence reads: CASSQRGVLYGYTF. Here the CDR3 DNA reads TGCGCCAGCAGCCAAAGGGGTGTCCTCTATGGCTACACCTTC.

This clonotype was observed at least ten times. This chain links TRBV2 with TRBJ2-2; D gene ambiguous. Between the trimmed V and J ends, which lost 1 base and 5 bases, there was a span of 5 bases. The germline gives CDR1 SNHLY, CDR2 FYNNEI. This CDR3 contains 13 residues. This chain's CDR3 is CASSEVETGELFF. CDR3 in DNA: TGTGCCAGCAGTGAAGTAGAGACCGGGGAGCTGTTTTTT.

This clonotype occurred many times. The rearrangement joins TRBV5-1 to TRBJ2-3; D is uncertain. The ends were cut back, 4 bases at V and 0 bases at J, with 18 bases in the middle. Germline values: CDR1 SGHRS, CDR2 YFSETQ. The CDR3 is 17 amino acids. Here the CDR3 DNA reads TGCGCCAGCAGCCCCCTGGTCAGTACCACTAGCACAGATACGCAGTATTTT. Encoded protein: CASSPLVSTTSTDTQYF.

Note on this clonotype: Being one base from a much bigger clone, this may be a read error. As DNA, the CDR3 is TGTGCCAGCAGCTTACTGGGGGTCTACAATGAGCAGTTCTTC. Translation gives CASSLLGVYNEQFF. The chain couples TRBV7-2 to TRBJ2-1; D may correspond to TRBD1 or TRBD2 (5 bases each). The CDR3 loop spans 14 amino acids. Trimming shortened V by 2 bases and J by 3 bases, and 8 bases separated the two germline ends. Germline V lookup: CDR1 SGHTA, CDR2 FQGNSA.

Many counts were recorded for this clonotype. In DNA form, the CDR3 reads TGCGCCAGCAGCCAAGATCGAGGGGGTGAGACCCAGTACTTC. Residues: CASSQDRGGETQYF. The chain uses TRBV4-1 and TRBJ2-5, with D tentatively TRBD1 (6 bases). The ends were cut back, 0 bases at V and 5 bases at J, with 10 bases in the middle. CDR1 and CDR2 from the germline V gene are MGHRA and YSYEKL. This CDR3 contains 14 residues.

This clonotype was picked up a small number of times. The V and J genes are TRBV7-2 and TRBJ2-7; 10 bases fit TRBD2. The CDR3 loop spans 15 amino acids. The V segment lost 3 bases and the J segment 2 bases; nucleotides outside the gene matches: 4. Germline CDR1 and CDR2: SGHTA and FQGNSA. The CDR3 is CASSFSGGQAYEQYF. The CDR3 nucleotides are TGTGCCAGCAGCTTTAGCGGGGGGCAAGCCTACGAGCAGTACTTC.

Ten or more counts support this clonotype. J is TRBJ2-2 and V is TRBV4-3, with 9 bases lining up with TRBD2. V was pared by 5 bases and J by 2 bases, with 3 bases of the junction left unmatched. The CDR3 covers 15 residues. Germline V gene sequence: CDR1 LGHNA, CDR2 YSLEER. CDR3 sequence (DNA): TGCGCCAGCAGCTCGGGACTAGCTAACACCGGGGAGCTGTTTTTT. It is translated as CASSSGLANTGELFF.

At least ten counts were recorded for this clonotype. The chain combines TRBV7-2 with TRBJ2-1; D remains ambiguous. The CDR3 is made up of 20 amino acids. V was pared by 1 base and J by 0 bases, with 22 bases between. Germline CDR1 SGHTA, CDR2 FQGNSA. The CDR3, as DNA: TGTGCCAGCAGCTTAGGCTGGGCAAAGGCGTACCCAAGCTCCTACAATGAGCAGTTCTTC. Protein: CASSLGWAKAYPSSYNEQFF. Together with reference TRBV7-2 and TRBJ2-1, the CDR3 gives the full variable domain: GAGVSQSPSNKVTEKGKDVELRCDPISGHTALYWYRQSLGQGLEFLIYFQGNSAPDKSGLPSDRFSAERTGGSVSTLTIQRTQQEDSAVYLCASSLGWAKAYPSSYNEQFFGPGTRLTVL.

This clonotype was seen more than once but under ten times. V and J are TRBV11-3 and TRBJ2-7; no firm D call. Trimming took 1 base from V and 2 from J, leaving 6 bases between them. The CDR3 is 13 residues long. Germline CDR1 and CDR2: SGHNT and YENEEA. CDR3 DNA sequence: TGTGCCAGCAGCTTAGCGTCCGCCTACGAGCAGTACTTC. Residues: CASSLASAYEQYF. Looking up the rest from reference TRBV11-3 and TRBJ2-7 gives the full variable domain: EAGVVQSPRYKIIEKKQPVAFWCNPISGHNTLYWYLQNLGQGPELLIRYENEEAVDDSQLPKDRFSAERLKGVDSTLKIQPAELGDSAVYLCASSLASAYEQYFGPGTRLTVT.

This clonotype was recorded many times. The rearrangement links TRBV6-5 to TRBJ2-6; the match to TRBD1 covers 9 bases. This CDR3 is built from 17 residues. The trim removed 6 bases at V and 1 base at J, leaving 7 bases unmatched. The germline CDR1 and CDR2 sequences are MNHEY and SVGAGI. The CDR3: CASSPDRGWSGANVLTF. In DNA form, the CDR3 reads TGTGCCAGCAGCCCGGACAGGGGCTGGTCTGGGGCCAACGTCCTGACTTTC.

This clonotype was counted ten times or more. This rearrangement joins TRBV11-2 to TRBJ1-2, with D perhaps TRBD1 (6 bases). Trimming removed 7 bases at V and 7 bases at J, with 16 bases between. CDR3 length equals 13 residues. The germline V gene has CDR1 SGHAT and CDR2 FQNNGV. CDR3 sequence: CASKRNTGIGYTF. The DNA for the CDR3 is TGTGCCAGCAAACGAAACACAGGGATTGGCTACACCTTC.

Many counts were recorded for this clonotype. The V and J genes are TRBV29-1 and TRBJ1-2; 10 nucleotides align to TRBD1. Germline CDR1 reads SQVTM; CDR2 reads ANQGSEA. The CDR3 covers 11 residues. The V and J ends lost 4 bases and 7 bases, in that order; junction bases with no gene match: 0. The DNA of the CDR3 is TGCAGCGTTGGGGACAGGGGTGGCTACACCTTC. Residues: CSVGDRGGYTF. The full variable domain, completed using reference TRBV29-1 and TRBJ1-2, is SAVISQKPSRDICQRGTSLTIQCQVDSQVTMMFWYRQQPGQSLTLIATANQGSEATYESGFVIDKFPISRPNLTFSTLTVSNMSPEDSSIYLCSVGDRGGYTFGSGTRLTVV.

This clonotype was seen a handful of times. The chain employs TRBV6-6 and TRBJ1-5; D not resolved. Germline V CDR1 and CDR2: MNHNY, SVGAGI (reference sequence). CDR3 size: 15 residues. Trimming left V 6 bases short and J 2 bases short, with 14 bases between. The CDR3 loop is CASRTLVVGNQPQHF. For the CDR3, the DNA is TGTGCCAGCAGGACCCTCGTCGTGGGCAATCAGCCCCAGCATTTT.

This clonotype was seen more than once but under ten times. The V and J genes are TRBV20-1 and TRBJ2-3; 7 bases map to TRBD2. Germline V CDR1 and CDR2: DFQATT, SNEGSKA (reference sequence). J was trimmed by 9 bases and V by 0 bases; bases with no gene match: 18. The CDR3 sequence is 17 residues long. The CDR3 region is CSARDTQRGTPQITQYF. DNA for the CDR3: TGCAGTGCTAGAGACACACAGCGGGGTACCCCACAGATAACGCAGTATTTT.

This clonotype was counted a few times. The V call is TRBV20-1, the J call TRBJ2-7; possible D gene TRBD1, 5 bases. Germline V gene sequence: CDR1 DFQATT, CDR2 SNEGSKA (reference sequence). V was cut by 5 bases and J by 3 bases, with 38 bases left in between. The length of the CDR3 is 21 residues. CDR3 sequence: CSARQTSPQGPGPLPYYEQYF. In DNA form, the CDR3 reads TGCAGTGCTCGACAAACCTCTCCGCAGGGCCCGGGCCCACTCCCATACTACGAGCAGTACTTC.

The chain links TRBV30 to TRBJ1-5; D uncertain. Germline values: CDR1 GTSNPN, CDR2 SVGIG (reference sequence). The CDR3 is 13 residues long. Trimming took 1 base from V and 7 from J, leaving 11 bases between them. CDR3 residues: CAWSDQQDQPQHF. CDR3 nucleotides: TGTGCCTGGAGTGACCAACAAGACCAGCCCCAGCATTTT.

This clonotype has only a few counts. This chain's CDR3 is CASRPSRGSGANVLTF. The CDR3 region has the DNA TGCGCCAGCAGGCCTTCTAGGGGCTCTGGGGCCAACGTCCTGACTTTC. The V call is TRBV10-2, the J call TRBJ2-6; possibly TRBD1 for D (5 bases). Trimming pared 6 bases from V and 0 bases from J, leaving 12 bases between. The germline gives CDR1 WSHSY, CDR2 SAAADI. This CDR3 comprises 16 residues.

This clonotype was counted ten times or more. This sequence joins TRBV6-2 or TRBV6-3 and TRBJ2-1; D perhaps matches TRBD1 (7 bases). The CDR3 runs 15 residues. Trimming pared 2 bases from V and 4 bases from J, leaving 12 bases between. CDR1 is MNHEY, CDR2 SVGEGT, per germline. The CDR3 loop reads CASSYAGQRYNEQFF. The DNA for the CDR3 is TGTGCCAGCAGTTACGCGGGACAGAGGTACAATGAGCAGTTCTTC.

In its sample, this clonotype was seen many times. V is TRBV2 and J is TRBJ1-6, with unresolved D. Trimming left V 6 bases short and J 8 bases short, with 17 bases between. This CDR3 is built from 15 residues. The germline V gene has CDR1 SNHLY and CDR2 FYNNEI. CDR3 protein: CASSPIGGLDSPLHF. The CDR3 nucleotides read TGTGCCAGCAGCCCTATAGGAGGACTTGATTCACCCCTCCACTTT.

This clonotype was picked up many times. The chain joins TRBV7-2 to TRBJ2-3; 7 bases are shared with TRBD1. The CDR3 spans 15 residues. The germline V gene has CDR1 SGHTA and CDR2 FQGNSA. J gave up 1 base and V 6 bases, and 7 bases lay outside the gene matches. The CDR3 bases are TGTGCCAGCAGTAAAACAGGGGACCGCACAGATACGCAGTATTTT. It codes for CASSKTGDRTDTQYF. The full variable domain, rest sourced from reference TRBV7-2 and TRBJ2-3, is GAGVSQSPSNKVTEKGKDVELRCDPISGHTALYWYRQSLGQGLEFLIYFQGNSAPDKSGLPSDRFSAERTGGSVSTLTIQRTQQEDSAVYLCASSKTGDRTDTQYFGPGTRLTVL.

The rearrangement joins TRBV20-1 to TRBJ1-1; D gene ambiguous. The CDR3 contains 12 residues. Germline V gene data show CDR1 as DFQATT and CDR2 as SNEGSKA (reference sequence). The V end was cut by 6 bases, the J end by 0 bases, with 8 bases between. The CDR3 region has the DNA TGCAGTGCGGTGTACGTGAACACTGAAGCTTTCTTT. This codes for CSAVYVNTEAFF.

This clonotype was seen at least ten times. The chain is built from TRBV2 and TRBJ2-2, with D unresolved. The CDR3 consists of 16 residues. Germline V lookup: CDR1 SNHLY, CDR2 FYNNEI. Deletions cut 0 bases from V and 6 bases from J, with 14 bases between. This CDR3 reads CASSEAGRSSAGELFF. The DNA of the CDR3 is TGTGCCAGCAGTGAAGCGGGCAGGTCGAGTGCCGGGGAGCTGTTTTTT.

This chain uses TRBV6-2 or TRBV6-3 with TRBJ1-1; the D gene is possibly TRBD1 (6 bases). V dropped 4 bases and J dropped 5 bases, with 14 bases sitting between them. The germline gives CDR1 MNHEY, CDR2 SVGEGT. The length of the CDR3 is 14 residues. The CDR3 nucleotides read TGTGCCAGCAGTTTCGTTCAGGGGTTGACTGAAGCTTTCTTT. This codes for CASSFVQGLTEAFF.

The chain combines TRBV7-2 with TRBJ1-6, with D uncertain. Trimming removed 6 bases from V and 0 bases from J, with 12 bases in between. CDR3 size: 16 residues. The germline CDR1 and CDR2 sequences are SGHTA and FQGNSA. CDR3 DNA sequence: TGTGCCAGCAGTCACCCCCCCAACTCCTATAATTCACCCCTCCACTTT. Translation: CASSHPPNSYNSPLHF.